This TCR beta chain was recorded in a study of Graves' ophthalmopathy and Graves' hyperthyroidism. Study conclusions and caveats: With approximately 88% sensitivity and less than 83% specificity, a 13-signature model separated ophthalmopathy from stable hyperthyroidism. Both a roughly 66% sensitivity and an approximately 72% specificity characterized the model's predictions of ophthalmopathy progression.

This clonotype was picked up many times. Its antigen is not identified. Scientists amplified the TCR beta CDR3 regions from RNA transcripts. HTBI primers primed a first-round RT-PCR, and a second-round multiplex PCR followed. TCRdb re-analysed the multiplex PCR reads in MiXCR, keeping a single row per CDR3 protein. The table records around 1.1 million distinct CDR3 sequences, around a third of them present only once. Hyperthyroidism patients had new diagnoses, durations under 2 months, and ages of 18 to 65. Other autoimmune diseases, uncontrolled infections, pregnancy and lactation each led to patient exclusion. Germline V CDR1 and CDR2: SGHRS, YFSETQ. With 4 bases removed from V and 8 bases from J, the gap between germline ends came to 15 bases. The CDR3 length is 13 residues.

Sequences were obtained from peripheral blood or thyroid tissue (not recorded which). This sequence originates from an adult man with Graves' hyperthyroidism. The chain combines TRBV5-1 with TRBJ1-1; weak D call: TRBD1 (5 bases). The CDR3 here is CASSPEGVEEAFF. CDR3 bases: TGCGCCAGCAGCCCCGAAGGGGTAGAAGAAGCTTTCTTT.